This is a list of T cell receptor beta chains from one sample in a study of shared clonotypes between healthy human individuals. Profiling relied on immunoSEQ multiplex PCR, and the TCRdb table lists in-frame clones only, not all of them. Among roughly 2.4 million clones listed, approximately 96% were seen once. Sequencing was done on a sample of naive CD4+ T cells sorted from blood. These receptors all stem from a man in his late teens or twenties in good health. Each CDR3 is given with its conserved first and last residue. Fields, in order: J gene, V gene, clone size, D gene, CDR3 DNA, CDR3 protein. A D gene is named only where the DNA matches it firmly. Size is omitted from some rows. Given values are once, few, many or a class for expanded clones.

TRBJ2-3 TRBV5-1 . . TGCGCCAGCAGCTTGTACCGGTCGGCAGATACGCAGTATTTT CASSLYRSADTQYF
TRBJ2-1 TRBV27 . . TGTGCCAGCAGTTTATTGGGGAAGGCCGTAAATGAGCAGTTCTTC CASSLLGKAVNEQFF
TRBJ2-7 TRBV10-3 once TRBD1 TGTGCCATCAGTGTTGGGACAGGAAGCTCCTACGAGCAGTACTTC CAISVGTGSSYEQYF
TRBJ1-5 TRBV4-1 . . TGCGCCAGCAGCCAAGTGGAGTCAGTGGTTGGCAATCAGCCCCAGCATTTT CASSQVESVVGNQPQHF
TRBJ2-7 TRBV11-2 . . TGTGCCAGCAGCTCTGCTGGTAGCTCCTACGAGCAGTACTTC CASSSAGSSYEQYF
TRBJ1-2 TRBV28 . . TGTGCCAGCCGGGGGGGATATGGCTACACCTTC CASRGGYGYTF
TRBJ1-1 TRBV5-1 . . TGCGCCAGCGCACAATCCGGGACCGAGAAAGCTTTCTTT CASAQSGTEKAFF
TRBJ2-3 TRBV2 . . TGTGCCAGCATAAGTCATCTGGGCACAGATACGCAGTATTTT CASISHLGTDTQYF
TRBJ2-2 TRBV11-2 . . TGTGCCAGCAGCTTAGGTGGGACTGGCACCGGGGAGCTGTTTTTT CASSLGGTGTGELFF
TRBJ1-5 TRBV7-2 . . TGTGCCAGCAGCCGGACCGTTCATAGCAATCAGCCCCAGCATTTT CASSRTVHSNQPQHF
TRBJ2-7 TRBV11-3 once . TGTGCCAGCAGCTTAGAAGGCAGTACCTACGAGCAGTACTTC CASSLEGSTYEQYF
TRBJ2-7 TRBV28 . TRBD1 TGTGCCAGCTCACGGACAGGGACAGGGAGTTACGAGCAGTACTTC CASSRTGTGSYEQYF
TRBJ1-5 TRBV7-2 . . TGTGCCAGCAGCTTAGAAGGGGGGCGGAATCAGCCCCAGCATTTT CASSLEGGRNQPQHF
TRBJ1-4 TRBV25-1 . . TGTGCCAGCAGTGCATGGGGTGCTAATGAAAAACTGTTTTTT CASSAWGANEKLFF
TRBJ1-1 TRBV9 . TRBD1 TGTGCCAGCAGCGGACAGGGGATCGCTGAAGCTTTCTTT CASSGQGIAEAFF
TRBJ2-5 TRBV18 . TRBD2 TGTGCCAGCTCAGGGGGGGACCAAGAGACCCAGTACTTC CASSGGDQETQYF
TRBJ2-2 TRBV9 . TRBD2 TGTGCCAGCAGCGCCCGACTAGCAGCGAACACCGGGGAGCTGTTTTTT CASSARLAANTGELFF
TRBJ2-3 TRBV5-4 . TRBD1 TGTGCCAGCAGCCCCGGAGGCAGGGGGCATAACACAGATACGCAGTATTTT CASSPGGRGHNTDTQYF
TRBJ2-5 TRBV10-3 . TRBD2 TGTGCCATCAGTGTCGGGGGGGAGGTCGAGACCCAGTACTTC CAISVGGEVETQYF
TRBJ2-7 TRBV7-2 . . TGTGCCAGCAGCCCTCGGTTGGCCCAGTACGAGCAGTACTTC CASSPRLAQYEQYF
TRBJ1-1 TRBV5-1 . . TGCGCCAGCAGCAACGATTGGGTGTCAATGAACACTGAAGCTTTCTTT CASSNDWVSMNTEAFF
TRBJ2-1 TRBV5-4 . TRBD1 TGTGCCAGCAGCCCCACCAGGGGGCCGGGACCTTACAATGAGCAGTTCTTC CASSPTRGPGPYNEQFF
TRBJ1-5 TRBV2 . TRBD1 TGTGCCAGCAGTGAAGCGGGACCGGCGGACAGGCGTAATAGCAATCAGCCCCAGCATTTT CASSEAGPADRRNSNQPQHF
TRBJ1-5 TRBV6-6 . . TGTGCCAGCAGTTATCGGGGATCAGCTAGTCAGCCCCAGCATTTT CASSYRGSASQPQHF
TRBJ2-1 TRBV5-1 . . TGCGCCAGCAGCTTCTCTGGCAATGAGCAGTTCTTC CASSFSGNEQFF
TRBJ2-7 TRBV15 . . TGTGCCACCAGCAGAGTTATGGAGGGAGTATTCTACGAGCAGTACTTC CATSRVMEGVFYEQYF
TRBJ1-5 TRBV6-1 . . TGTGCCAGCAGTGAAGTCTCAGTAAATCAGCCCCAGCATTTT CASSEVSVNQPQHF
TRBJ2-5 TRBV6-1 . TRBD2 TGTGCCAGCAGGCTTGGGAGGGCTTATTCAGAGACCCAGTACTTC CASRLGRAYSETQYF
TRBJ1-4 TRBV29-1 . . TGCAGCGTCCTCAGAGGGGAAAAACTGTTTTTT CSVLRGEKLFF
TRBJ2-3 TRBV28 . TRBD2 TGTGCCAGCAGTTTTGCTAGCGGGGGTTACACAGATACGCAGTATTTT CASSFASGGYTDTQYF
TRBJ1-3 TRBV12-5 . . TGTGCTAGTGGTTTGGATGGAAACACCATATATTTT CASGLDGNTIYF
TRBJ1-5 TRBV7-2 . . TGTGCCAGCAGCATCAGGGAAGATCAGCCCCAGCATTTT CASSIREDQPQHF
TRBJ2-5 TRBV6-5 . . TGTGCCAGCAGTTACTCCGGGTCACCTCAGACCCAGTACTTC CASSYSGSPQTQYF
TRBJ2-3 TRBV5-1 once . TGCGCCAGCAGTCCAACCGGGACTCCTAGCACAGATACGCAGTATTTT CASSPTGTPSTDTQYF
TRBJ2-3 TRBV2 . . TGTGCCAACAGTGGAAGGGGGAACACAGATACGCAGTATTTT CANSGRGNTDTQYF
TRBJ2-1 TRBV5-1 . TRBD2 TGCGCCAGCAGCCCGCCGGGACTAGCAAGCAATGAGCAGTTCTTC CASSPPGLASNEQFF
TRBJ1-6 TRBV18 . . TGTGCCAGCTCACCAAATTTGGGACCGGAACCCCTCCACTTT CASSPNLGPEPLHF
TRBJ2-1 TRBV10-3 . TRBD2 TGTGCCATCAGTGAACTAGCGGGAGGGCCAGGAAATGAGCAGTTCTTC CAISELAGGPGNEQFF
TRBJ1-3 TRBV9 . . TGTGCCAGCAGCGTAGCTACGGGGCTCCCATCTGGAAACACCATATATTTT CASSVATGLPSGNTIYF
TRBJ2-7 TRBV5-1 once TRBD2 TGCGCCAGCAGCCCCCTAACTAGCGGGAGTATCTACGAGCAGTACTTC CASSPLTSGSIYEQYF
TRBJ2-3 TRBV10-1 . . TGCGCCAGCAGTGATCCAGGGGCTGGCACAGATACGCAGTATTTT CASSDPGAGTDTQYF
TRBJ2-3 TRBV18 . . TGTGCCAGCTCACCCCTCCCTAAGACAATGGGGGGAGATACGCAGTATTTT CASSPLPKTMGGDTQYF
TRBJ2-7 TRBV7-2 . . TGTGCCAGCAGCTTAGGAAGGACCCGGCTATTGACCGAGGACTACGAGCAGTACTTC CASSLGRTRLLTEDYEQYF
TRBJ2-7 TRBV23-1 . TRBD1 TGCGCCAGCAGTGAAATGGACAGGGGGCTGGACGAGCAGTACTTC CASSEMDRGLDEQYF
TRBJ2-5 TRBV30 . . TGTGCCTGGAGGATTGTGGGGGATTCGGAGACCCAGTACTTC CAWRIVGDSETQYF
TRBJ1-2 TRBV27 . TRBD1 TGTGCCAGCAGCCGAGGACAGGGGGCCTATGGCTACACCTTC CASSRGQGAYGYTF